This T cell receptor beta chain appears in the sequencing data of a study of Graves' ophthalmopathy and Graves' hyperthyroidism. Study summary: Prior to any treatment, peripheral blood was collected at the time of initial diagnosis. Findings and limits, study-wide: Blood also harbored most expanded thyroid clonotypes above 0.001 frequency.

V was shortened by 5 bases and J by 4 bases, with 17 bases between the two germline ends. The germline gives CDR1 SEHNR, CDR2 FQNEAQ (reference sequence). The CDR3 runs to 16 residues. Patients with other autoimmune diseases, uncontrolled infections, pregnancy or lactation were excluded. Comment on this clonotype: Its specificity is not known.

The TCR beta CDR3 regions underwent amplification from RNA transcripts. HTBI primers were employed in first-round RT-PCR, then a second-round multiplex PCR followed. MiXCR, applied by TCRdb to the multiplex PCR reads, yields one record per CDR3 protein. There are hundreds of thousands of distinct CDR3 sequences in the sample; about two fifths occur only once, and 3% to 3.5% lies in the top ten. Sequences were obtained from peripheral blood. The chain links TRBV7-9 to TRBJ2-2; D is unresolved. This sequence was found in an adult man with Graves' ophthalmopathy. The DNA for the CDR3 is TGTGCCAGCAGCCAACCCGGACGCGGCAGCACCGGGGAGCTGTTTTTT. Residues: CASSQPGRGSTGELFF.